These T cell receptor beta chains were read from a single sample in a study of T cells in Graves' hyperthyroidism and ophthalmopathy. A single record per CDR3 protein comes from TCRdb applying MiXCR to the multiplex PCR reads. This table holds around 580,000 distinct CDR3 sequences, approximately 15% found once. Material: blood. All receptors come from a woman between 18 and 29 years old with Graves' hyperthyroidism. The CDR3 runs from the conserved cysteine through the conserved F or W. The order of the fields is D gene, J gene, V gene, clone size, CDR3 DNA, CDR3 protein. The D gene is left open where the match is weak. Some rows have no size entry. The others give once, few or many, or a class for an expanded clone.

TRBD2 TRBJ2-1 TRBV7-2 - TGCGCCAGCAGCCAAGTAAGAGACTGGGAGGGTGGCGAGCAGTTCTTC CASSQVRDWEGGEQFF
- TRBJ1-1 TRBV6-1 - TGTGCCAGCAGAAAGGACAGTGATTTGGCTGAAGCTTTCTTT CASRKDSDLAEAFF
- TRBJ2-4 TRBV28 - TGTGCCAGCAGTAGGGGCGGTAGGGCCAAAAACATTCAGTACTTC CASSRGGRAKNIQYF
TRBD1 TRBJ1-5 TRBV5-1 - TGCGCCAGCAGCTTTGGTGGCAGGGGGGACCAGCCCCAGCATTTT CASSFGGRGDQPQHF
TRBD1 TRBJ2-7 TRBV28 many TGTGCCAGCAGTCTCGCGGGACAGGGCTTCTACGAGCAGTACTTC CASSLAGQGFYEQYF
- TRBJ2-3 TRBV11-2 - TGTGCCAGCAGCTTTAGCCCTGCAGATACGCAGTATTTT CASSFSPADTQYF
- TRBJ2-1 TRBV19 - TGTGCCAGTAGTATGGCGGGTAGGGAGCAGTTCTTC CASSMAGREQFF
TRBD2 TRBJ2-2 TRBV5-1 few TGCGCCAGCAGCTTGGCTCTAGCGGTGGACACCGGGGAGCTGTTTTTT CASSLALAVDTGELFF
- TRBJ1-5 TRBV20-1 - TGCAGTGCTAGAGCCGGTACAGGGCATAGTCAGCCCCAGCATTTT CSARAGTGHSQPQHF
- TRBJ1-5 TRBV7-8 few TGTGCCAGCAGCTTACGGGGGGCAAATCAGCCCCAGCATTTT CASSLRGANQPQHF
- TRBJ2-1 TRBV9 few TGTGCCAGCAGCGTAGGGCTCAGACAGCGGTGGTACAATGAGCAGTTCTTC CASSVGLRQRWYNEQFF
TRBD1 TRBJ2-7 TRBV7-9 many TGTGCCAGCTCCCAGACGGGACAGCATTACGAGCAGTACTTC CASSQTGQHYEQYF
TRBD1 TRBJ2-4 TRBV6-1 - TGTGCCAGCACCTCCTTGCCTCGGGGACAGAAAAACATTCAGTACTTC CASTSLPRGQKNIQYF
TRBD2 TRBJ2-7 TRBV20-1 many TGCAGTGCCGGGACTAGCGACTCCTACGAGCAGTACTTC CSAGTSDSYEQYF
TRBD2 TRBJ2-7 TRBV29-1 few TGCAGCGTTGGACTAGCGGGAGGTGCCGAGCAGTACTTC CSVGLAGGAEQYF
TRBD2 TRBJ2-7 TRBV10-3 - TGTGCCATCAGTGACGGGCGGGGGGGCTCCTACGAGCAGTACTTC CAISDGRGGSYEQYF
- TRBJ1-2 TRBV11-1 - TGTGCCAGCAGCACTGGAGGGTCGGAGGTCTACGGCTACACCTTC CASSTGGSEVYGYTF
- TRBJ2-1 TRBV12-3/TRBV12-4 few TGTGCCAGTCACCGGGACGCGGGTAATGAGCAGTTCTTC CASHRDAGNEQFF
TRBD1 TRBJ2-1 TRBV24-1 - TGTGCCACAGGACAGGGGTTCTACAATGAGCAGTTCTTC CATGQGFYNEQFF
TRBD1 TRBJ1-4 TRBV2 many TGTGCCAGCAGTGCGATCAGGGGGGGCGAAAAACTGTTTTTT CASSAIRGGEKLFF
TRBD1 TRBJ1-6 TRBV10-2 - TGCGCCAGCACTCAACAGGGGGTTTATCTGTCACCCCTCCACTTT CASTQQGVYLSPLHF
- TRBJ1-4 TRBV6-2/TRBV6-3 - TGTGCCAGCAGCCTAAAGGGGGGAGAAAAACTGTTTTTT CASSLKGGEKLFF
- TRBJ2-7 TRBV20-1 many TGCAGTGCTAGAGATCCTGGCACCTACGAGCAGTACTTC CSARDPGTYEQYF
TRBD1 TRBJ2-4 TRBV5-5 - TGTGCCAGCAGCTTGGAAGGGACAGTCCTTCTAGAACTAGCCAAAAACATTCAGTACTTC CASSLEGTVLLELAKNIQYF
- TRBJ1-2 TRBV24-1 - TGTGCCAGCAGTGATTTGCGTCCAGGGTCGATCCTCAACTATGGCTACACCTTC CASSDLRPGSILNYGYTF
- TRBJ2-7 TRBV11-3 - TGTGCCAGCAGCACACGGGTCGGGGGCTCCTACGAGCAGTACTTC CASSTRVGGSYEQYF
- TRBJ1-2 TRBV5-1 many TGCGCCAGCAGCTTGGAACAGGGAACCTATGGCTACACCTTC CASSLEQGTYGYTF
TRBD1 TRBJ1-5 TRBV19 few TGTGCCAGTATCCGGACAGGGTACAATCAGCCCCAGCATTTT CASIRTGYNQPQHF
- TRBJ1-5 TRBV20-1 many TGCAGTGCTATCGGGGGCCCAGCAGATCAGCCCCAGCATTTT CSAIGGPADQPQHF
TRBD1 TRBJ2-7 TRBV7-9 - TGTGCCAGCAGCTTACCGGGACAGATCTACGAGCAGTACTTC CASSLPGQIYEQYF
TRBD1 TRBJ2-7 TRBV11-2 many TGTGCCAGCAGCTTAGAAGGAAGGGGGCACTACGAGCAGTACTTC CASSLEGRGHYEQYF
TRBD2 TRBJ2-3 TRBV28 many TGTGCCAGCAGTCGCTCTACTAGCGGAGCAGATACGCAGTATTTT CASSRSTSGADTQYF
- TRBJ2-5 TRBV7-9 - TGTGCCAGCAGACAGCAAGAGACCCAGTACTTC CASRQQETQYF
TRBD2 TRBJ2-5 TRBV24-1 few TGTGCCACCAGTGAGTATATAGCGGGAGGAGAGACCCAGTACTTC CATSEYIAGGETQYF
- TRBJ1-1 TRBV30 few TGTGCCTGGAAATGGACGGGACTACCGAACACTGAAGCTTTCTTT CAWKWTGLPNTEAFF
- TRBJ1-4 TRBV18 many TGTGCCAGCTCACCACGTCCAGCGAATGAAAAACTGTTTTTT CASSPRPANEKLFF
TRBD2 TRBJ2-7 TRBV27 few TGTGCCAGCAGTTCCTTAGCGGGAGTACGAGCCGAGCAGTACTTC CASSSLAGVRAEQYF
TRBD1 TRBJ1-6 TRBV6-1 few TGTGCCAGCAGTCCAGGGGCAGGGGGGAATTCACCCCTCCACTTT CASSPGAGGNSPLHF
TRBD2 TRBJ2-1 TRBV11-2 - TGTGCCAGCAGCTTATTGGACGGGAGGGAGTACAATGAGCAGCTCTTC CASSLLDGREYNEQLF
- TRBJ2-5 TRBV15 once TGTGCCACCAGCAGAGGATGGGGGAGGGGGGGGACAGAAGAGACCCAGTACTTC CATSRGWGRGGTEETQYF
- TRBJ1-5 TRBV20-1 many TGCAGTGCTAATGGGCTCTCAGGGAGGGGTCAGCCCCAGCATTTT CSANGLSGRGQPQHF
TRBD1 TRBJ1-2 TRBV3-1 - TGTGCCAGCAGCCCAAAGCACAGGGGGCTGAGGGGCTACACCTTC CASSPKHRGLRGYTF
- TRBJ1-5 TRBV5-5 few TGTGCCAGCAGCTGGCGGGTGAGCGGTCAGCCCCAGCATTTT CASSWRVSGQPQHF
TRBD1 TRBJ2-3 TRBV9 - TGTGCCAGCAGCCTGGACCGGGACAGGGGCACAGATACGCAGTATTTT CASSLDRDRGTDTQYF
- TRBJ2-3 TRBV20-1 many TGCAGTGCTAGATCTCCGGGGGCTAGCACAGATACGCAGTATTTT CSARSPGASTDTQYF